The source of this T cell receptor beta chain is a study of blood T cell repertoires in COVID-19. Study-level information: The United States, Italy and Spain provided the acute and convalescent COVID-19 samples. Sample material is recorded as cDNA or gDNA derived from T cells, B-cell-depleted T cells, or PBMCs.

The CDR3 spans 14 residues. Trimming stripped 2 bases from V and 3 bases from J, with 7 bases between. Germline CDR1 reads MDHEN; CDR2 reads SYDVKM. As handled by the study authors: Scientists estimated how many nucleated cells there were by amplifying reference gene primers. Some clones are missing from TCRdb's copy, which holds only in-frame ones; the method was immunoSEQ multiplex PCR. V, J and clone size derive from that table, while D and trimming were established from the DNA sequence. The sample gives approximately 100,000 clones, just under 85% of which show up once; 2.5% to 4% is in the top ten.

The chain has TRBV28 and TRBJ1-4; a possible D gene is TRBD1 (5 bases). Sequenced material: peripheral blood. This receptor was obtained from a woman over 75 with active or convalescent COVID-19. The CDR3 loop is CASSLPGSNEKLFF. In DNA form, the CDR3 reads TGTGCCAGCAGTTTACCAGGGTCTAATGAAAAACTGTTTTTT.